The TCR beta chain described here comes from a study of early T cells in non-severe SARS-CoV-2 infection. J was trimmed by 2 bases and V by 0 bases; bases with no gene match: 1. Germline CDR1 and CDR2: DFQATT and SNEGSKA (reference sequence). The CDR3 has 15 amino acids. Sample share makes this clonotype medium-sized (0.01 to 0.1%). MiXCR was run by TCRdb on the 5' RACE reads, yielding one entry per CDR3 protein. Seen here are roughly 41,000 distinct CDR3 sequences, about 4.9% observed once, and the top ten hold around 4.7%. The material sequenced was whole blood. The sequence derives from an adult who was a healthcare worker with PCR-confirmed SARS-CoV-2 infection or an uninfected control (not recorded which). The chain has TRBV20-1 and TRBJ2-3, with TRBD2 matching over 11 bases. This CDR3 is CSARDSGGATDTQYF. CDR3 in DNA: TGCAGTGCTAGAGATAGCGGGGGGGCCACAGATACGCAGTATTTT.